This T cell receptor (beta chain) was identified in a study of blood T cells in healthy people across ages. The CDR3 runs 13 residues. Trimming pared 6 bases from V and 10 bases from J, leaving 19 bases between. Per the germline V gene, CDR1 is SGHDN and CDR2 is FVKESK. A second PCR of about 7 to 11 cycles used a sample-barcoded 5' primer and a J-beta primer mix. TCRdb itself ran the 5' RACE reads through MiXCR, one entry per CDR3 protein. The data show some 1.4 million distinct CDR3 sequences, roughly 40% seen once. This receptor was identified in a young woman in good health. The V gene is TRBV14, the J gene TRBJ2-7; maybe TRBD2 (6 bases). The specimen was blood. The CDR3 nucleotides are TGTGCCAGCAGTCCCGAGGGCGGGAATATTCAGTACTTC. It translates to CASSPEGGNIQYF.